A selection of T cell receptor beta chains follows, all from one sample in a study of T cells expressing NK-cell markers. TCRdb reprocessed the 5' RACE reads and stores each CDR3 protein as one record, lacking DNA. The listing records about 370,000 distinct CDR3 sequences. The sequenced material came from blood T cells: a sorted CD56 or NKG2C T cell subset, CD4+ or CD8+ T cells, or bulk PBMC T cells (not recorded which). The receptors were gathered from a woman aged 45-60 years in good health. Both conserved end residues are part of each CDR3. Fields, in order: J gene, V gene, CDR3 protein.

TRBJ2-1	TRBV12-3/TRBV12-4	CASSSGRTYNEQFF
TRBJ2-3	TRBV9	CASSDQAEDTQYF
TRBJ2-1	TRBV12-3/TRBV12-4	CASRSLASSYNEQFF
TRBJ2-2	TRBV5-1	CASSSPGLANPTGELFF
TRBJ2-3	TRBV4-2	CASSQEKLDPFDTQYF
TRBJ2-3	TRBV7-3	CASSLRGLESTDTQYF
TRBJ2-2	TRBV5-5	CASSLDRVTTGELFF
TRBJ2-1	TRBV20-1	CSANAPGGWNEQFF
TRBJ1-6	TRBV3-1	CASSPSVDSPLHF
TRBJ2-1	TRBV12-3/TRBV12-4	CASSLLAGVRDEQFF
TRBJ2-1	TRBV10-3	CAISGLASYNEQFF
TRBJ2-7	TRBV11-3	CASSSSTTYSHSYEQYF
TRBJ2-3	TRBV11-2	CASSLIGQGFSDTQYF
TRBJ2-1	TRBV11-2	CASSFLLLSYNEQFF
TRBJ2-5	TRBV4-1	CASSQVRGAETQYF
TRBJ2-1	TRBV24-1	CATSDFGGWQFF
TRBJ1-2	TRBV7-8	CASSLVDRDYGYTF
TRBJ2-5	TRBV29-1	CSVEKTRGSGRARETQYF
TRBJ1-2	TRBV11-2	CASSPTARRGYGYTF
TRBJ1-1	TRBV10-3	CAIRGDSRNTEAFF
TRBJ2-1	TRBV12-3/TRBV12-4	CASSLFQGTGIRSSGNEQFF
TRBJ2-1	TRBV15	CATSRDASGRANGEQFF
TRBJ1-1	TRBV12-3/TRBV12-4	CASSLAYRGRGTEAFF
TRBJ1-1	TRBV12-3/TRBV12-4	CASSARENTEAFF
TRBJ2-1	TRBV4-1	CASSQVGGNEQFF
TRBJ1-1	TRBV5-1	CASSLEGLGGTNTEAFF
TRBJ1-1	TRBV6-5	CASSYSMGNEAFF
TRBJ2-3	TRBV6-5	CASSGGGIRDTQYF
TRBJ2-1	TRBV11-3	CASSLEMGYNEQFF
TRBJ1-6	TRBV4-1	CASSIGQQNSPLHF
TRBJ2-5	TRBV21-1	CASSKALRGSYQETQYF
TRBJ2-2	TRBV12-3/TRBV12-4	CASTLGGSTGELFF
TRBJ1-1	TRBV24-1	CATSDRRAGSTFF
TRBJ2-1	TRBV5-6	CASSLGSSLSYNEQFF
TRBJ1-2	TRBV7-9	CASSSYPSNYGYTF
TRBJ2-1	TRBV6-5	CASSYGLATPNEQFF
TRBJ2-1	TRBV12-3/TRBV12-4	CASSRTSGSHHNEQFF
TRBJ2-5	TRBV9	CASSGARVEETQYF
TRBJ2-7	TRBV4-1	CASSQEGAVLREQYF